One and the same sample provided the 13 T cell receptor beta chains below, sequenced in a study of T cells in localized non-small cell lung cancer. TCRdb's table, derived via immunoSEQ multiplex PCR, lists solely in-frame clones and lacks some. The sample contains roughly 30,000 clones, around 90% of which appear only once. The specimen was peripheral blood, collected before any cancer treatment. These receptors were taken from a female donor older than 55 with stage I lung adenocarcinoma.

The chain recombines TRBV10-3 with TRBJ2-2; 8 bases line up with TRBD2. This CDR3 is built from 14 residues. CDR1 and CDR2 (germline): ENHRY, SYGVKD. V lost 6 bases to trimming and J lost 6 bases; unmatched junction nucleotides: 6. The CDR3 loop is CAISPAGDSGELFF. The CDR3, as DNA: TGTGCCATCAGCCCAGCGGGAGACTCCGGGGAGCTGTTTTTT.

The rearrangement uses TRBV19 and TRBJ2-1; 11 bases line up with TRBD2. The germline CDR1 and CDR2 sequences are LNHDA and SQIVND (reference sequence). V dropped 5 bases and J dropped 4; count of bases not matched to a gene: 7. This CDR3 contains 16 residues. This chain's CDR3 is CASSRIGLAGYNEQFF. CDR3 DNA sequence: TGTGCCAGTAGTCGGATAGGACTAGCGGGTTACAATGAGCAGTTCTTC. Full variable domain (outside the CDR3, taken from reference TRBV19 and TRBJ2-1): DGGITQSPKYLFRKEGQNVTLSCEQNLNHDAMYWYRQDPGQGLRLIYYSQIVNDFQKGDIAEGYSVSREKKESFPLTVTSAQKNPTAFYLCASSRIGLAGYNEQFFGPGTRLTVL.

V usage is TRBV11-3 and J usage is TRBJ2-3, with D unclear. V was pared by 4 bases and J by 2 bases, with 7 bases between. This CDR3 has 13 amino acids. Germline V lookup: CDR1 SGHNT, CDR2 YENEEA. The CDR3 DNA reads as TGTGCCAGCAGCTCCCCGTACACAGATACGCAGTATTTT. As protein: CASSSPYTDTQYF. Full variable domain (missing parts from reference TRBV11-3 and TRBJ2-3): EAGVVQSPRYKIIEKKQPVAFWCNPISGHNTLYWYLQNLGQGPELLIRYENEEAVDDSQLPKDRFSAERLKGVDSTLKIQPAELGDSAVYLCASSSPYTDTQYFGPGTRLTVL.

This clone came up once. V and J are TRBV6-5 and TRBJ1-1, with 9 bases matching TRBD1. V was clipped by 6 bases and J by 1 base; unmatched bases: 6. The CDR3 is made up of 15 amino acids. Germline loops: CDR1 MNHEY, CDR2 SVGAGI. CDR3 coding DNA: TGTGCCAGCAGGCCCGCACAGGGGGCGAACACTGAAGCTTTCTTT. It codes for CASRPAQGANTEAFF.

The genes are TRBV7-2 and TRBJ2-1, with 7 bases that match TRBD2. The CDR3 is made up of 16 amino acids. Germline V lookup: CDR1 SGHTA, CDR2 FQGNSA. Unmatched junction bases numbered 6, after V lost 1 base and J lost 3 bases. The CDR3 loop is CASSLGLAVNYNEQFF. For the CDR3, the DNA is TGTGCCAGCAGCTTAGGGCTAGCGGTAAACTACAATGAGCAGTTCTTC.

This chain links TRBV6-1 with TRBJ1-5; D possibly corresponds to TRBD1 (6 bases). There are 13 residues in the CDR3. Looked up from germline, CDR1 is MNHNS and CDR2 is SASEGT. Between the trimmed V and J ends, which lost 6 bases and 3 bases, there was a span of 9 bases. The CDR3 sequence: CASRRDNNQPQHF. The CDR3 coding sequence is TGTGCCAGCAGAAGGGACAACAATCAGCCCCAGCATTTT.

V and J are TRBV6-6 and TRBJ1-2; D gene ambiguous. This CDR3 has 13 amino acids. The germline V and J ends were trimmed by 5 bases and 2 bases, with 9 bases remaining between them. Germline CDR1 MNHNY, CDR2 SVGAGI (reference sequence). The DNA for the CDR3 is TGTGCCAGCAGTCCAGGCGGGAACTATGGCTACACCTTC. Translated, it gives CASSPGGNYGYTF.

The chain combines TRBV18 with TRBJ2-3; 12 bases agree with TRBD2. Germline CDR1 KGHSH, CDR2 LQKENI. The CDR3 has 16 residues. V gave up 0 bases and J gave up 4 bases; unmatched junction bases: 2. DNA of the CDR3: TGTGCCAGCTCACCACCGACTAGCGGGAGCTCAGATACGCAGTATTTT. Protein sequence: CASSPPTSGSSDTQYF. Filled out from reference TRBV18 and TRBJ2-3, the complete variable domain reads NAGVMQNPRHLVRRRGQEARLRCSPMKGHSHVYWYRQLPEEGLKFMVYLQKENIIDESGMPKERFSAEFPKEGPSILRIQQVVRGDSAAYFCASSPPTSGSSDTQYFGPGTRLTVL.

J is TRBJ1-2 and V is TRBV19, with 11 bases that match TRBD1. The V and J ends lost 5 bases and 5 bases, in that order; junction bases with no gene match: 19. Germline-derived CDR1 and CDR2 are LNHDA and SQIVND (reference sequence). The CDR3 totals 19 residues. CDR3 loop: CASSPYSIARDRGVYGYTF. The CDR3 nucleotides are TGTGCCAGTAGTCCATACTCAATAGCCCGGGACAGGGGGGTTTATGGCTACACCTTC. The full variable domain, with the rest looked up from reference TRBV19 and TRBJ1-2, is DGGITQSPKYLFRKEGQNVTLSCEQNLNHDAMYWYRQDPGQGLRLIYYSQIVNDFQKGDIAEGYSVSREKKESFPLTVTSAQKNPTAFYLCASSPYSIARDRGVYGYTFGSGTRLTVV.

The rearrangement links TRBV7-9 to TRBJ1-2; D call uncertain. CDR1 is SEHNR and CDR2 is FQNEAQ in the germline V gene (reference sequence). V lost 4 bases and J 2 bases, leaving 17 bases between the germline ends. CDR3 size: 16 residues. The CDR3 coding sequence is TGTGCCAGCAGCTCCCGGAATCTCCCAATCAACTATGGCTACACCTTC. Residues: CASSSRNLPINYGYTF.

The gene calls are TRBV30 and TRBJ1-2; tentatively, D is TRBD1 (6 bases). V was pared by 3 bases and J by 4 bases, with 21 bases between. The length of the CDR3 is 16 residues. Germline V CDR1 and CDR2: GTSNPN, SVGIG (reference sequence). The chain's CDR3 is CAWRPFWGAVSYGYTF. DNA for the CDR3: TGTGCCTGGAGGCCTTTTTGGGGGGCGGTGAGCTATGGCTACACCTTC.

Here the CDR3 DNA reads TGCGCCAGCAGCTTGGGGGGCGGACAGGGCCAAGAGACCCAGTACTTC. This codes for CASSLGGGQGQETQYF. This chain links TRBV5-1 with TRBJ2-5; 8 positions match TRBD1. The junction had 5 bases not matched to a gene; V was cut back by 0 bases and J by 1 base. The CDR3 has 16 residues. Germline loops: CDR1 SGHRS, CDR2 YFSETQ.

This chain uses TRBV7-9 with TRBJ2-7, with 10 bases aligning to TRBD1. CDR1 is SEHNR, CDR2 FQNEAQ, per germline (reference sequence). This CDR3 comprises 15 residues. V shed 3 bases and J 4 bases; nucleotides not matched to a gene: 6. The CDR3 bases are TGTGCCAGCAGCTTCGAACCGGGACAGGGGTACGAGCAGTACTTC. Translation: CASSFEPGQGYEQYF. The full variable domain, completed using reference TRBV7-9 and TRBJ2-7, is DTGVSQNPRHKITKRGQNVTFRCDPISEHNRLYWYRQTLGQGPEFLTYFQNEAQLEKSRLLSDRFSAERPKGSFSTLEIQRTEQGDSAMYLCASSFEPGQGYEQYFGPGTRLTVT.